This entry is about one T cell receptor beta chain. The record originates from a study of T-cell reconstitution after alpha-beta-depleted transplantation in children. During its preparation, the TCRbeta library received unique molecular identifiers. In TCRdb, the PCR reads were re-called with MiXCR into one record per CDR3 protein. Of more than 450,000 distinct CDR3 sequences in the sample, around 16% are singletons; the top ten hold around 3.3%. This CDR3 contains 13 residues. The V and J ends lost 0 bases and 0 bases respectively, with 6 bases between them. The germline CDR1 and CDR2 sequences are DFQATT and SNEGSKA (reference sequence).

This TCR came from a human donor who donated a stem cell graft to a child with acute lymphoblastic leukemia. This sample comprised PBMCs from the stem cell graft donor, obtained from the stem cell graft. The chain recombines TRBV20-1 with TRBJ2-7; D not certain. CDR3 sequence (DNA): TGCAGTGCTAGAGAAGCCGGCTCCTACGAGCAGTACTTC. Translated, it gives CSAREAGSYEQYF.